What follows describes a single T cell receptor beta chain. The target antigen is unknown. Time point: persistent/refractory GD, antithyroid drugs over 5 years with positive TRAb. The TCR library was made from RNA that had been extracted from PBMCs in TRIzol. With iRepertoire HTBI primers and Arm-PCR of CDR3 regions, TCR beta libraries were built. MiXCR, applied by TCRdb to the multiplex PCR reads, yields one record per CDR3 protein. The data hold under 450,000 distinct CDR3 sequences, with around 24% observed a single time. The V segment lost 4 bases and the J segment 6 bases; nucleotides outside the gene matches: 18. Per germline, CDR1 SGHVS and CDR2 FQNEAQ. This CDR3 contains 17 residues. This record comes from a study of regulatory T cells in long-lasting Graves disease. Study observations and caveats: Persistent disease showed a preference for TRBV28, TRBJ1-2 and TRBJ2-5.

The chain joins TRBV7-8 to TRBJ2-7; 7 positions agree with TRBD1. The TCR originated in a female donor with Graves disease. Source: peripheral blood mononuclear cells (PBMCs), taken when the disease was refractory, from a patient treated with antithyroid drugs. The CDR3 region has the DNA TGTGCCAGCAGCTCATACCAGATGACAGGGCGTCACTTCGAGCAGTACTTC. Protein: CASSSYQMTGRHFEQYF.